This TCR beta chain was found in a study of immune evolution from preneoplasia to lung adenocarcinoma. Study-level findings and limits: Clonality was highest in normal lung, lower in later-stage lesions apparently. Normal lung had the highest top T cell clone frequencies.

Trimming cost V 6 bases and J 4 bases; bases outside gene matches: 5. CDR3 length equals 14 residues. CDR1 is KGHSH and CDR2 is LQKENI in the germline V gene. Generated by immunoSEQ multiplex PCR, the TCRdb table keeps only in-frame clones and is missing some. The sample has 2,500 to 3,500 clones, 85% to 90% seen once. About this clone itself: Its antigen is unknown.

The chain is built from TRBV18 and TRBJ1-4; 7 bases align to TRBD1. Sequenced material: FFPE adjacent normal lung tissue. The receptor was isolated from a person between 60 and 80 years old with lung adenocarcinoma. CDR3 protein: CASSDRDSNEKLFF. In nucleotides, the CDR3 is TGTGCCAGCTCGGACCGGGACAGTAATGAAAAACTGTTTTTT.